This passage covers 18 T cell receptor beta chains from one sample sequenced in a study of blood T cell repertoires in COVID-19. TCRdb's table, derived via immunoSEQ multiplex PCR, lists solely in-frame clones and lacks some. This table has 220,000 or so clones, 84% appearing once. Sequencing was performed on PBMCs or T cells enriched from blood (not recorded which). The receptors were gathered from a woman aged 40-49 years who had recovered from COVID-19.

The chain carries TRBV18 and TRBJ2-5; maybe TRBD2 (6 bases). The CDR3 extends over 13 amino acids. CDR1 and CDR2 from the germline V gene are KGHSH and LQKENI. V was clipped by 2 bases and J by 2 bases, with 6 bases between them. This CDR3 is CASSPGLQETQYF. The CDR3 nucleotides are TGTGCCAGCTCACCAGGACTACAAGAGACCCAGTACTTC. Full variable domain (missing parts from reference TRBV18 and TRBJ2-5): NAGVMQNPRHLVRRRGQEARLRCSPMKGHSHVYWYRQLPEEGLKFMVYLQKENIIDESGMPKERFSAEFPKEGPSILRIQQVVRGDSAAYFCASSPGLQETQYFGPGTRLLVL.

V usage is TRBV18 and J usage is TRBJ1-6; TRBD1 might be the D (5 bases). The germline V and J ends were trimmed by 2 bases and 5 bases, with 10 bases remaining between them. This CDR3 is built from 15 residues. Germline V CDR1 and CDR2: KGHSH, LQKENI. CDR3 protein: CASSPVGGDNSPLHF. The DNA for the CDR3 is TGTGCCAGCTCACCAGTCGGGGGGGATAATTCACCCCTCCACTTT.

This sequence joins TRBV18 and TRBJ2-5, with 11 bases lining up with TRBD2. Germline assignment: CDR1 KGHSH and CDR2 LQKENI. With V trimmed by 8 bases and J by 2 bases, 4 bases remained unmatched. This CDR3 spans 14 amino acids. CDR3 amino acids: CASATSGAQETQYF. In DNA, the CDR3 is TGTGCCAGCGCGACTAGCGGGGCACAAGAGACCCAGTACTTC.

The rearrangement uses TRBV6-5 and TRBJ1-1; 9 bases are shared with TRBD1. CDR1 is MNHEY, CDR2 SVGAGI, per germline. V lost 6 bases to trimming and J lost 1 base; unmatched junction nucleotides: 0. The CDR3 is 13 residues long. The CDR3 spells CASRQGANTEAFF. The DNA of the CDR3 is TGTGCCAGCAGACAGGGGGCGAACACTGAAGCTTTCTTT.

The chain employs TRBV5-6 and TRBJ1-2; the D gene is possibly TRBD1 (5 bases). CDR1 SGHDT and CDR2 YYEEEE come from the germline V gene. Trimming pared 0 bases from V and 5 bases from J, leaving 14 bases between. CDR3 size: 15 residues. This CDR3 is CASSLVGDSWYGYTF. CDR3 bases: TGTGCCAGCAGCTTGGTAGGGGATTCCTGGTATGGCTACACCTTC.

V gene TRBV12-5 combines with J gene TRBJ1-1; D is uncertain. This CDR3 comprises 13 residues. Germline assignment: CDR1 LGHNT and CDR2 FRNRAP. V lost 1 base and J 1 base, leaving 4 bases between the germline ends. Here the CDR3 reads CASGLEPNTEAFF. DNA for the CDR3: TGTGCTAGTGGTTTGGAGCCGAACACTGAAGCTTTCTTT.

The chain uses TRBV5-4 and TRBJ2-1; a possible D gene is TRBD1 (8 bases). In germline, CDR1 is SGHNT, CDR2 YYREEE (reference sequence). This CDR3 comprises 15 residues. V lost 3 bases and J lost 5, with 15 bases in between. The CDR3 region has the DNA TGTGCCAGCAGCTACCCAACAGGGGGGGACAATGAGCAGTTCTTC. It translates to CASSYPTGGDNEQFF.

This rearrangement joins TRBV9 to TRBJ1-2; D possibly corresponds to TRBD1 (6 bases). CDR1 and CDR2 (germline): SGDLS, YYNGEE. The CDR3 contains 13 residues. The V and J ends lost 3 bases and 5 bases respectively, with 11 bases between them. CDR3 residues: CASSEGQGYGYTF. The CDR3 bases are TGTGCCAGCAGCGAGGGACAAGGGTATGGCTACACCTTC.

The V gene is TRBV28, the J gene TRBJ1-1, with TRBD1 as a possible D gene (6 bases). The CDR3 covers 13 residues. The germline CDR1 and CDR2 sequences are MDHEN and SYDVKM. The CDR3 DNA sequence: TGTGCGGCAACCCCAGGGGAGAACACTGAAGCTTTCTTT. This gives the protein CAATPGENTEAFF.

This rearrangement joins TRBV3-1 (or the pseudogene TRBV3-2) to TRBJ2-7; D unresolved. The CDR3 spans 13 residues. Germline CDR1 LGHDT, CDR2 YNNKEL (reference sequence). V shed 2 bases and J shed 7 bases, with 12 bases lying between them. CDR3 DNA: TGTGCCAGCAGCCAATTCAGGTTTAATGAGCAGTACGTC. It codes for CASSQFRFNEQYV.

The rearrangement uses TRBV10-3 and TRBJ2-2, with 8 bases that match TRBD1. The CDR3 is 18 amino acids. Germline V CDR1 and CDR2: ENHRY, SYGVKD. V lost 8 bases and J lost 0; bases outside the gene matches: 14. The DNA for the CDR3 is TGTGCCATCCCGAAAAAACGGACAGGGAAACCGAACACCGGGGAGCTGTTTTTT. Translation: CAIPKKRTGKPNTGELFF.

The chain links TRBV5-3 to TRBJ2-7, with a weak D call TRBD1 (6 bases). TRBV5-3 is recorded as an ORF, its role being uncertain. V was trimmed by 4 bases and J by 0 bases, leaving 11 bases between them. The CDR3 has 14 residues. CDR3 nucleotides: TGTGCCAGAAGCCACGACAGGTTCTCCTACGAGCAGTACGTC. Amino acid sequence: CARSHDRFSYEQYV.

This clone was seen a single time. The J gene is TRBJ1-2, the V gene TRBV6-5; 7 positions agree with TRBD1. V was clipped by 6 bases and J by 4 bases; unmatched bases: 5. This CDR3 is 13 amino acids long. The germline V gene encodes CDR1 MNHEY and CDR2 SVGAGI. CDR3 bases: TGTGCCAGCAGGACAGGGAGGAGCTATGGCTACACCTTC. This encodes CASRTGRSYGYTF.

The chain recombines TRBV2 with TRBJ1-4; 7 bases align to TRBD1. The ends lost 0 bases at V and 10 bases at J; junction bases unmatched: 29. This CDR3 comprises 22 residues. Germline V lookup: CDR1 SNHLY, CDR2 FYNNEI. The CDR3 region has the DNA TGTGCCAGCAGTGAAGCGCATATTTGGGGCCGACAGGGTAGTTTTCGAAGGGCAAAACTGTTTTTT. This codes for CASSEAHIWGRQGSFRRAKLFF.

The V and J genes are TRBV28 and TRBJ1-2; weak D call: TRBD1 (6 bases). V was trimmed by 3 bases and J by 4 bases, leaving 12 bases between them. CDR3 size: 14 residues. From germline, CDR1 is MDHEN and CDR2 SYDVKM. The DNA of the CDR3 is TGTGCCAGCAGTTTCTCCGGACAGCTCTATGGCTACACCTTC. Its protein is CASSFSGQLYGYTF.

The V and J genes are TRBV20-1 and TRBJ2-7; a possible D gene is TRBD1 (5 bases). The V end lost 4 bases, the J end lost 4 bases, and 5 bases lay between the germline ends. Germline CDR1 and CDR2: DFQATT and SNEGSKA (reference sequence). The CDR3 extends over 10 amino acids. CDR3 protein: CSAKGYEQYF. The CDR3 DNA reads as TGCAGTGCTAAGGGGTACGAGCAGTACTTC.

V gene TRBV27 combines with J gene TRBJ1-1; D is ambiguous. There are 14 residues in the CDR3. V lost 2 bases to trimming and J lost 2 bases, with 9 bases between them. In germline, CDR1 is MNHEY, CDR2 SMNVEV (reference sequence). The CDR3 loop is CASSLGTSNTEAFF. The CDR3 DNA is TGTGCCAGCAGTTTAGGCACCTCAAACACTGAAGCTTTCTTT.

The chain has TRBV18 and TRBJ1-1; D gene uncertain. CDR1 is KGHSH, CDR2 LQKENI, per germline. This CDR3 has 15 amino acids. Trimming removed 3 bases from V and 1 base from J, with 12 bases in between. CDR3 nucleotide sequence: TGTGCCAGCTCACCCTACAGCCCAGGGAACACTGAAGCTTTCTTT. Translation gives CASSPYSPGNTEAFF.